The 14 T cell receptor beta chains listed next were all sequenced from one sample in a study of cytomegalovirus exposure and HLA in healthy donors. Vbeta (60) and Jbeta (13) primers were used in the PCR. Clones were read by immunoSEQ multiplex PCR, and TCRdb kept only the in-frame ones, dropping some. The sample has roughly 150,000 clones; about 8.9% are singletons. Sequencing was performed on PBMCs. All receptors derive from a man between 45 and 60 years old in good health and CMV-seronegative.

This clone was recorded a few times. The V and J genes are TRBV7-3 and TRBJ2-7; D is undetermined. CDR3 length equals 13 residues. Germline CDR1 reads SGHTA; CDR2 reads FQGTGA. V lost 4 bases, J lost 0 bases, and 7 bases lay in between. DNA for the CDR3: TGTGCCAGCAGCTCTTCTCCCTCCTACGAGCAGTACTTC. It yields the protein CASSSSPSYEQYF.

This clone was counted a few times. The J gene is TRBJ2-7, the V gene TRBV6-1; 12 bases match TRBD2. J was trimmed by 3 bases and V by 3 bases; bases with no gene match: 3. CDR1 and CDR2 from the germline V gene are MNHNS and SASEGT. This CDR3 contains 15 residues. CDR3 protein: CASSETSGGSYEQYF. The DNA of the CDR3 is TGTGCCAGCAGTGAGACTAGCGGGGGAAGCTACGAGCAGTACTTC.

The rearrangement uses TRBV19 and TRBJ2-5; TRBD1 matches at 7 bases. This CDR3 comprises 14 residues. Germline CDR1 is LNHDA and CDR2 is SQIVND (reference sequence). V dropped 4 bases and J dropped 1; count of bases not matched to a gene: 3. Written as DNA, the CDR3 is TGTGCCAGTAGTAACAGACAGGGCCAAGAGACCCAGTACTTC. This gives the protein CASSNRQGQETQYF.

This clone has just a few counts. The chain employs TRBV7-9 and TRBJ2-5; TRBD1 matches 7 bases. The trim removed 1 base at V and 3 bases at J, leaving 5 bases unmatched. This CDR3 is 15 amino acids long. CDR1 is SEHNR and CDR2 is FQNEAQ in the germline V gene (reference sequence). The CDR3 spells CASSLGGQMKETQYF. The DNA of the CDR3 is TGTGCCAGCAGCTTAGGGGGACAGATGAAAGAGACCCAGTACTTC.

J is TRBJ2-7 and V is TRBV4-2; TRBD2 matches at 7 bases. Germline-derived CDR1 and CDR2 are LGHNA and YNFKEQ. The junction had 9 bases not matched to a gene; V was cut back by 4 bases and J by 6 bases. The CDR3 spans 14 residues. In DNA, the CDR3 is TGTGCCAGCAGCCTCCTACGGACGGGGGGCGAGCAGTACTTC. Encoded protein: CASSLLRTGGEQYF.

This clone came up a few times. The V call is TRBV19, the J call TRBJ1-5; D is unresolved. Trimming took off 7 bases at V and 0 bases at J, with 13 bases between the two ends. The CDR3 is made up of 15 amino acids. Germline CDR1 and CDR2: LNHDA and SQIVND (reference sequence). The CDR3 loop reads CASMMGSYSNQPQHF. The CDR3 coding sequence is TGTGCCAGTATGATGGGCAGTTATAGCAATCAGCCCCAGCATTTT.

CDR3 nucleotide sequence: TGTGCCAGCAGCACCTCACAGGGCCACGAGCAGTACTTC. Its protein is CASSTSQGHEQYF. V is TRBV7-9 and J is TRBJ2-7; maybe TRBD1 (6 bases). This CDR3 contains 13 residues. CDR1 is SEHNR, CDR2 FQNEAQ, per germline (reference sequence). V shed 5 bases and J shed 5 bases, with 13 bases lying between them.

The chain carries TRBV5-4 and TRBJ2-3; 15 bases are shared with TRBD2. Germline CDR1 is SGHNT and CDR2 is YYREEE (reference sequence). Losses at the gene ends were 3 bases for V and 4 bases for J; bases not matched to a gene: 3. CDR3 size: 16 residues. This CDR3 reads CASSWGLAGGSDTQYF. CDR3 DNA: TGTGCCAGCAGCTGGGGACTAGCGGGGGGATCAGATACGCAGTATTTT.

The V gene is TRBV5-1, the J gene TRBJ2-1; 7 positions match TRBD1. With V trimmed by 0 bases and J by 1 base, 13 bases remained unmatched. The CDR3 has 19 amino acids. Germline loops: CDR1 SGHRS, CDR2 YFSETQ. DNA of the CDR3: TGCGCCAGCAGCTTGGCCCCGACAGGGAGCGGAAATTCCTACAATGAGCAGTTCTTC. It codes for CASSLAPTGSGNSYNEQFF.

This clone was seen a few times. The chain has TRBV11-2 and TRBJ1-5, with D possibly matching TRBD1 (6 bases). V was pared by 1 base and J by 7 bases, with 14 bases between. CDR1 and CDR2 from the germline V gene are SGHAT and FQNNGV. The CDR3 consists of 15 residues. The CDR3 loop is CASSLGPQGEQPQHF. CDR3 nucleotide sequence: TGTGCCAGCAGCTTAGGTCCACAGGGAGAGCAGCCCCAGCATTTT.

The J gene is TRBJ1-2, the V gene TRBV6-5; TRBD1 might be the D (5 bases). This CDR3 is 16 amino acids long. The germline V gene encodes CDR1 MNHEY and CDR2 SVGAGI. The V end was cut by 0 bases, the J end by 4 bases, with 15 bases between. The CDR3 sequence is CASSYSAQGRVYGYTF. The CDR3 coding sequence is TGTGCCAGCAGTTACTCGGCGCAGGGCCGGGTCTATGGCTACACCTTC.

The chain uses TRBV6-1 and TRBJ1-5, with 12 positions matching TRBD1. Germline loops: CDR1 MNHNS, CDR2 SASEGT. CDR3 length: 16 amino acids. Unmatched junction bases numbered 7, after V lost 3 bases and J lost 7 bases. CDR3 sequence reads: CASSEPGQGAGQPQHF. DNA of the CDR3: TGTGCCAGCAGTGAGCCGGGACAGGGGGCCGGGCAGCCCCAGCATTTT.

This clone was seen only a few times. This chain uses TRBV30 with TRBJ1-4; no reliable D call. The V and J ends lost 0 bases and 5 bases respectively, with 19 bases between them. This CDR3 comprises 17 residues. From germline, CDR1 is GTSNPN and CDR2 SVGIG (reference sequence). CDR3 sequence reads: CAWSVPKSIAGNEKLFF. As DNA, the CDR3 is TGTGCCTGGAGTGTACCGAAAAGTATCGCGGGAAATGAAAAACTGTTTTTT.

The CDR3 sequence: CASSPNVLAKNIQYF. In nucleotides, the CDR3 is TGTGCCAGCAGCCCTAATGTGTTAGCCAAAAACATTCAGTACTTC. The chain combines TRBV11-2 with TRBJ2-4, with D unresolved. The germline V gene has CDR1 SGHAT and CDR2 FQNNGV. The CDR3 length is 15 residues. With 5 bases removed from V and 0 bases from J, the gap between germline ends came to 11 bases. The whole variable domain, filled in from reference TRBV11-2 and TRBJ2-4, reads EAGVAQSPRYKIIEKRQSVAFWCNPISGHATLYWYQQILGQGPKLLIQFQNNGVVDDSQLPKDRFSAERLKGVDSTLKIQPAKLEDSAVYLCASSPNVLAKNIQYFGAGTRLSVL.